Sequencing of this T cell receptor (beta chain) was carried out in a study of response to subunit inactivated influenza vaccine. Trimming removed 4 bases from V and 0 bases from J; junction bases left unmatched: 14. The germline CDR1 and CDR2 sequences are MDHEN and SYDVKM. This CDR3 has 19 amino acids. Each CDR3 protein is one row after TCRdb ran MiXCR on the RT-PCR reads. The sample records more than 500,000 distinct CDR3 sequences, around 11% being singletons. This clonotype was counted a few times. The same data also went into a second study, on T cells expressing NK-cell markers. That work contributes: UMIs were included in TCR beta cDNA generated by 5'RACE template switching. In several experiments, an anti-gamma-delta TCR antibody restricted sorting to alpha-beta TCR T cells.

The clonotype was recovered from a man aged 45-60 years who received an inactivated influenza vaccine. This material consisted of PBMCs from blood, taken on the day of vaccination. The chain uses TRBV28 and TRBJ1-3, with 8 bases fitting TRBD1. The CDR3: CASSSRTGKIIPSGNTIYF. Written as DNA, the CDR3 is TGTGCCAGCAGTTCCCGGACAGGGAAGATCATTCCCTCTGGAAACACCATATATTTT.